A selection of T cell receptor beta chains follows, all from one sample in a study of control samples from healthy donors and cancer patients. This table comes from immunoSEQ multiplex PCR, and its TCRdb copy is limited to in-frame clones, with some not included. The sample holds roughly 200,000 clones, just under 95% seen once. Sequencing was performed on blood. Source of these receptors: a man between 45 and 60 years old in good health. The CDR3 runs from the conserved cysteine through the conserved F or W. The D gene is left open where the match is weak. The size of a clone is reported for some rows only, either as once, few or many, or as a class for expanded clones.

CASSLDGGSYNEQFF,TGCGCCAGCAGCTTGGACGGGGGCTCCTACAATGAGCAGTTCTTC,.,.,TRBV5-1,15,TRBJ2-1
CASSSIFSTSGSYNEQFF,TGTGCCAGCAGTTCGATATTCTCGACTAGCGGCTCCTACAATGAGCAGTTCTTC,.,TRBD2,TRBV28,18,TRBJ2-1
CASSAIGAYNEKLFF,TGTGCCAGCAGCGCGATAGGGGCTTATAATGAAAAACTGTTTTTT,.,.,TRBV9,15,TRBJ1-4
CASSQSATETQYF,TGTGCCAGCAGCCAATCGGCTACGGAGACCCAGTACTTC,.,.,TRBV3-1/TRBV3-2,13,TRBJ2-5
CASSQGYRMGEQYF,TGTGCCAGCAGCCAAGGATACCGAATGGGGGAGCAGTACTTC,.,.,TRBV14,14,TRBJ2-7
CASSQQGSSYEQYF,TGTGCCAGCAGCCAACAGGGGAGCTCCTACGAGCAGTACTTC,.,TRBD1,TRBV6-2/TRBV6-3,14,TRBJ2-7
CASSDGTSGYHSGNTIYF,TGCGCCAGCTCGGATGGGACTTCAGGCTATCACTCTGGAAACACCATATATTTT,.,.,TRBV5-1,18,TRBJ1-3
CASSEQGISNQPQHF,TGTGCCAGCAGTGAACAGGGTATAAGCAATCAGCCCCAGCATTTT,.,.,TRBV2,15,TRBJ1-5
CSASVPDRNIQYF,TGCAGTGCTAGTGTCCCGGACAGAAACATTCAGTACTTC,.,.,TRBV20-1,13,TRBJ2-4
CASSPSLGQGTTTNEKLFF,TGTGCCAGCAGTCCCTCGTTGGGACAGGGGACCACAACTAATGAAAAACTGTTTTTT,once,TRBD1,TRBV28,19,TRBJ1-4
CASSAGPGRGGSQPQHF,TGTGCCAGCAGCGCCGGGCCTGGGAGAGGGGGCAGTCAGCCCCAGCATTTT,once,TRBD1,TRBV2,17,TRBJ1-5
CSGTESTDTQYF,TGCAGCGGTACAGAATCCACAGATACGCAGTATTTT,.,.,TRBV29-1,12,TRBJ2-3
CASSLSPPTGAAFF,TGTGCCAGCAGCCTATCTCCACCTACAGGGGCCGCTTTCTTT,.,TRBD1,TRBV28,14,TRBJ1-1
CASSRDRDSSYEQYF,TGTGCCAGCAGCCGTGACAGGGATAGCTCCTACGAGCAGTACTTC,.,TRBD1,TRBV5-4,15,TRBJ2-7
CASSQTDRLNTEAFF,TGTGCCAGCAGCCAAACCGACAGGTTGAACACTGAAGCTTTCTTT,.,.,TRBV3-1/TRBV3-2,15,TRBJ1-1
CASSYGTPRGETQYF,TGTGCCAGCAGTTACGGGACACCACGGGGGGAGACCCAGTACTTC,.,.,TRBV6-5,15,TRBJ2-5
CASSVAGGRGDGYTF,TGTGCCAGCAGCGTAGCGGGTGGCCGGGGTGATGGCTACACCTTC,.,.,TRBV9,15,TRBJ1-2
CASSVGVAPNEQFF,TGTGCCAGCAGCGTAGGGGTAGCGCCCAATGAGCAGTTCTTC,.,.,TRBV9,14,TRBJ2-1
CASKTGVNQPQHF,TGTGCCAGTAAAACAGGGGTCAATCAGCCCCAGCATTTT,.,TRBD1,TRBV10-3,13,TRBJ1-5
CASNPGVIGSPLHF,TGTGCCAGCAACCCAGGAGTCATCGGTTCACCCCTCCACTTT,.,.,TRBV2,14,TRBJ1-6
CSPKVSYEQYF,TGCAGCCCCAAAGTGAGCTACGAGCAGTACTTC,.,.,TRBV20-1,11,TRBJ2-7
CASSLRPGAYEQYF,TGTGCCAGCAGCTTAAGGCCGGGGGCGTACGAGCAGTACTTC,.,.,TRBV7-6,14,TRBJ2-7
CASSQGLAGAPGAYNEQFF,TGTGCCAGCAGCCAAGGGCTAGCGGGGGCCCCTGGAGCCTACAATGAGCAGTTCTTC,.,TRBD2,TRBV4-2,19,TRBJ2-1
CASSNGDTDTQYF,TGTGCCAGTAGTAACGGCGACACAGATACGCAGTATTTT,.,.,TRBV19,13,TRBJ2-3
CASSQGAKFNSPLHF,TGCGCCAGCAGCCAAGGAGCGAAATTTAATTCACCCCTCCACTTT,.,.,TRBV4-3,15,TRBJ1-6
CSVGPPGVNQPQHF,TGCAGCGTTGGTCCCCCGGGGGTGAATCAGCCCCAGCATTTT,.,.,TRBV29-1,14,TRBJ1-5
CASSIGRSSGNTIYF,TGTGCCAGTAGTATTGGTAGATCCTCTGGAAACACCATATATTTT,once,.,TRBV19,15,TRBJ1-3